The clone carrying this TCR beta chain was counted a few times. RNA transcripts yielded amplified TCR beta CDR3 regions. First-round RT-PCR of the TCR CDR3 relied on the HTBI primer set. TCRdb re-called the multiplex PCR reads through MiXCR, storing one row per CDR3 protein. The sample has over 700,000 distinct CDR3 sequences; 35% to 40% are singletons. Germline V gene sequence: CDR1 MGHDK, CDR2 SYGVNS. The CDR3 is 12 amino acids. V was cut by 6 bases and J by 4 bases, with 6 bases left in between. The record originates from a study of T cells in Graves' hyperthyroidism and ophthalmopathy. This chain joins TRBV25-1 and TRBJ2-2, with D hard to call. Source material: blood. The sequence was collected from a man younger than 35 with Graves' hyperthyroidism. In DNA, the CDR3 is TGTGCCAGCAGAGGAGCCACCGGGGAGCTGTTTTTT. Residues: CASRGATGELFF.